This record concerns one TCR beta chain sequence. What it binds is unknown. J gave up 5 bases and V 4 bases, and 12 bases lay outside the gene matches. Germline assignment: CDR1 MNHNY and CDR2 SVGAGI (reference sequence). The CDR3 totals 16 residues. The data derive from a study of T cells in localized non-small cell lung cancer. The study's findings and limits: Greater T cell density in blood accompanied longer overall survival. Multi-region tumor sequencing was not done, so intratumor heterogeneity could not be excluded. Tumor showed lower T cell clonality than uninvolved adjacent lung, where it was highest. A median of roughly 57 clones ranked among the top 100 in tumor appeared in adjacent lung.

Repertoires were generated with immunoSEQ multiplex PCR, while TCRdb's copy carries only in-frame clones and drops some. Of 28,000 or so clones in the sample, over 80% were seen once. The chain combines TRBV6-6 with TRBJ2-5; 8 bases align to TRBD2. The receptor's source is a male donor at least 60 years old with stage I lung adenocarcinoma. The specimen comprised peripheral blood, sampled before any cancer treatment. The CDR3 DNA sequence: TGTGCCAGCAGTTGGCGAGCGGGGGCGACTAGCGAGACCCAGTACTTC. This codes for CASSWRAGATSETQYF.